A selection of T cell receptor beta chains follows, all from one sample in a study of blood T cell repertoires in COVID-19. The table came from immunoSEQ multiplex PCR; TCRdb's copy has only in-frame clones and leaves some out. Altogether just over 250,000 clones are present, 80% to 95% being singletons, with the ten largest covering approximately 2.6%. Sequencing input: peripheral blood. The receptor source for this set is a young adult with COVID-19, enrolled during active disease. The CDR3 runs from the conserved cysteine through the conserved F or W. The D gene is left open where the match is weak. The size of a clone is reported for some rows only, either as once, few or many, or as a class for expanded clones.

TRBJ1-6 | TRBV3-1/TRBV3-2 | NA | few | CASSHQGLSSYNSPLHF | TGTGCCAGCAGCCACCAGGGACTTAGCTCCTATAATTCACCCCTCCACTTT
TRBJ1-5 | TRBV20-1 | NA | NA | CSASLPVQFNQPQHF | TGCAGTGCTAGTCTCCCCGTCCAGTTCAATCAGCCCCAGCATTTT
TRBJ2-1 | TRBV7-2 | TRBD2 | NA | CASSLLAGVNEQFF | TGTGCCAGCAGCTTACTAGCGGGAGTCAATGAGCAGTTCTTC
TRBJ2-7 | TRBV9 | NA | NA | CASSPGSLTSYEQYF | TGTGCCAGCAGCCCTGGCTCACTAACATCCTACGAGCAGTACTTC
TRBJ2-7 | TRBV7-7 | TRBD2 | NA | CASSPLGLGAYEQYF | TGTGCCAGCAGCCCTTTAGGACTAGGAGCCTACGAGCAGTACTTC
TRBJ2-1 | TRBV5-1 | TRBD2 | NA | CASSSTSGNYNEQFF | TGCGCCAGCAGCTCGACTAGCGGAAACTACAATGAGCAGTTCTTC
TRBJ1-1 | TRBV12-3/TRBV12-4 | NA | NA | CASSWTENTEAFF | TGTGCCAGCAGTTGGACAGAGAACACTGAAGCTTTCTTT
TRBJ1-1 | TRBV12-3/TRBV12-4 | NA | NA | CASRPTGFQAFF | TGTGCCAGCAGGCCGACCGGGTTCCAAGCTTTCTTT
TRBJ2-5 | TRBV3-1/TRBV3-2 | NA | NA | CASSQEGGTGETQYF | TGTGCCAGCAGCCAAGAAGGAGGGACTGGAGAGACCCAGTACTTC
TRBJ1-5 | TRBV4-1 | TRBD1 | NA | CASSQAQGDQPQHF | TGCGCCAGCAGCCAAGCACAGGGGGATCAGCCCCAGCATTTT
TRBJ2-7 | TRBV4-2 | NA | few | CASSQNLAYEQYF | TGTGCCAGCAGCCAGAACTTAGCATACGAGCAGTACTTC
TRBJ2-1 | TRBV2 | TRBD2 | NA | CASRMEGREGPNEQFF | TGTGCCAGCAGGATGGAGGGGCGGGAGGGCCCCAATGAGCAGTTCTTC
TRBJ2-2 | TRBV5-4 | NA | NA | CASSLNPRVPGELFF | TGTGCCAGCAGCTTGAATCCCAGGGTCCCCGGGGAGCTGTTTTTT
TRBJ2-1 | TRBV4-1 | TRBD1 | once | CASSRGGAYNEQFF | TGCGCCAGCAGCCGAGGGGGCGCCTACAATGAGCAGTTCTTC
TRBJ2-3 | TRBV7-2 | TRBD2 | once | CASSRRLAGTTDTQYF | TGTGCCAGCAGCCGCAGACTAGCGGGAACCACAGATACGCAGTATTTT